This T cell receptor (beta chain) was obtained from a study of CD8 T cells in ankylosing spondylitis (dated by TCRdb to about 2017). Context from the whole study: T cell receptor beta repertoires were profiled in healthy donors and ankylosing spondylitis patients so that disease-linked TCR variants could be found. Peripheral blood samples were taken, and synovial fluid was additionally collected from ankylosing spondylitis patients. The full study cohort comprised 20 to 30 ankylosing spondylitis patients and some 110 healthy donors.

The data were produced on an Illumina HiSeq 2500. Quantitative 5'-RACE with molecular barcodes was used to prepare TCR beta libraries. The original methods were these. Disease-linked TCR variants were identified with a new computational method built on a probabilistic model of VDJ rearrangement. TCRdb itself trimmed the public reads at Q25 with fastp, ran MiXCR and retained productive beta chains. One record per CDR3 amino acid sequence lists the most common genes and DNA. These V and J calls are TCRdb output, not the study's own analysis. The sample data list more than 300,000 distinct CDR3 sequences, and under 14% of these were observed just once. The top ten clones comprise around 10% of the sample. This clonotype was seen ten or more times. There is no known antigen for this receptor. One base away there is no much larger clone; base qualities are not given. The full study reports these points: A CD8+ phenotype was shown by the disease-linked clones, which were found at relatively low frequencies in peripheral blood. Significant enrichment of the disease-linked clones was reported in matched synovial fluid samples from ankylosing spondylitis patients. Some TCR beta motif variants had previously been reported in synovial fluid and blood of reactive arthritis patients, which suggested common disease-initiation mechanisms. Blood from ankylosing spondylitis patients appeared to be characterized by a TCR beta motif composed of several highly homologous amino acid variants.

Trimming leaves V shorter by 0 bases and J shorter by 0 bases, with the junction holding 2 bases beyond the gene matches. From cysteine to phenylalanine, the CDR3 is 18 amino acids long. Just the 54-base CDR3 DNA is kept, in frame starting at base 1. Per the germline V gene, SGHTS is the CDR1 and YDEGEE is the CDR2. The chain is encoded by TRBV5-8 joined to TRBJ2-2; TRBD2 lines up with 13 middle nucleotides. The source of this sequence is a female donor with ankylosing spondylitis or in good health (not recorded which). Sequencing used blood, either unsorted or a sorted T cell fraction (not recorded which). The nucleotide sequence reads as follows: TGTGCCAGCAGCTTGGGACTAGCGGGAGGATCGAACACCGGGGAGCTGTTTTTT. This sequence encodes CASSLGLAGGSNTGELFF.